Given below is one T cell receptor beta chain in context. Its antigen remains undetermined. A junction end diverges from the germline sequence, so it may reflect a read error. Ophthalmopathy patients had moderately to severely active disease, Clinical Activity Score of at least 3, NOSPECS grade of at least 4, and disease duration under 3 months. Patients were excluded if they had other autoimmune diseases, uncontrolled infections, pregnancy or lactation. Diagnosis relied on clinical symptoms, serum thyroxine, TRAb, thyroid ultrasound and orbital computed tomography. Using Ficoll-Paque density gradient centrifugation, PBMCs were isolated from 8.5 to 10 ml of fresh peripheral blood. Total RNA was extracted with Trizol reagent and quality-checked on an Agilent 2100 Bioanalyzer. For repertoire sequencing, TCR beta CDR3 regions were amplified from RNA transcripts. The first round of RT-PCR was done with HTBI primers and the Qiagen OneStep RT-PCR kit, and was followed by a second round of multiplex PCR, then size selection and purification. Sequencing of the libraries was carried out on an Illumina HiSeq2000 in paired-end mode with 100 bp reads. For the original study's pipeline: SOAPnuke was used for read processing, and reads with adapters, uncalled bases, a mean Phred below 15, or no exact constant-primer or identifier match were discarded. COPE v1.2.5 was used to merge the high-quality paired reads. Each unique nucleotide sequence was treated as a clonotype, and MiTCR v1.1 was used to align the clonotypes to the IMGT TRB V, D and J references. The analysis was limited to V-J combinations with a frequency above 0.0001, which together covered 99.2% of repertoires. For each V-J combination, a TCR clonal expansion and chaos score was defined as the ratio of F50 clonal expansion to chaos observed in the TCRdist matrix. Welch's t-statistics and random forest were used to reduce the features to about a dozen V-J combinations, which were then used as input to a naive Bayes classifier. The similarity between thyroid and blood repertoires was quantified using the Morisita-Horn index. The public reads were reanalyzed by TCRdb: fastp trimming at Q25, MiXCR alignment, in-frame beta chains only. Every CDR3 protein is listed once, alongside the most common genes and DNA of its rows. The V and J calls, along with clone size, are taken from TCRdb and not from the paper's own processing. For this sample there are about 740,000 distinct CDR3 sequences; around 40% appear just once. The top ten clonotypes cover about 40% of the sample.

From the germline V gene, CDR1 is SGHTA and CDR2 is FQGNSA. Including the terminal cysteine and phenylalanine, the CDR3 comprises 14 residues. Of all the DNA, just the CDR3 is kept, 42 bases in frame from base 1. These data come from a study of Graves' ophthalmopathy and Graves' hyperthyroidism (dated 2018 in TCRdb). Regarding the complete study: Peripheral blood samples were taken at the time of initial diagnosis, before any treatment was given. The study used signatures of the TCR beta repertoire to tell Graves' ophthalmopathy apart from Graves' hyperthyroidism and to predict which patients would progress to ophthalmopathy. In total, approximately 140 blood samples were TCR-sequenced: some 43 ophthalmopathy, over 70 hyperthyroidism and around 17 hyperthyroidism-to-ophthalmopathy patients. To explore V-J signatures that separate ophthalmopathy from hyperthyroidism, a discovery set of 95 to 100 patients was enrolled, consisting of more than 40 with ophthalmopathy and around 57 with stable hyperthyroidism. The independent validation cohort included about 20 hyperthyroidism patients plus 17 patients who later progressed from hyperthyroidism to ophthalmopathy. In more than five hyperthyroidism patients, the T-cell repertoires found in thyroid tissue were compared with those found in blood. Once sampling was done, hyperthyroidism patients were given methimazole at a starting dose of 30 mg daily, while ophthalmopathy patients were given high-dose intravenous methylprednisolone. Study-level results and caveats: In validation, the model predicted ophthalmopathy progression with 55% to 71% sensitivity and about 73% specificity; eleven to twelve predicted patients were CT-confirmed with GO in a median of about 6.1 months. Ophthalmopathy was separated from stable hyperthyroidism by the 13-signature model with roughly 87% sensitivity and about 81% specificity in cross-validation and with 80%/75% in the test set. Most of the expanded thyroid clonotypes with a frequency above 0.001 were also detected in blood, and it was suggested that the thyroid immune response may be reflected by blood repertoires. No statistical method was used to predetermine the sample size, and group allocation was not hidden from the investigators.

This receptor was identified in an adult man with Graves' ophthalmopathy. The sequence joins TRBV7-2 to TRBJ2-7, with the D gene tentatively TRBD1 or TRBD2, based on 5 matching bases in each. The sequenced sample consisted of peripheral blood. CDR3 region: CASSSSRDPYKQYF. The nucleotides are TGTGCCAGCAGCTCCTCCAGGGACCCCTACAAGCAGTACTTC.